This TCR beta chain was identified in a study of early T cells in non-severe SARS-CoV-2 infection. Study summary: Unpaired chains resulted from sequencing bulk RNA of unsorted whole blood. Study conclusions and caveats: Matching with VDJdb favored anti-spike CD8 responses (missing private and CD4 specificities).

The table lists this clonotype with many counts. The antigen remains unidentified. The germline V and J ends were trimmed by 5 bases and 8 bases, with 13 bases remaining between them. Germline V CDR1 and CDR2: SGHNT, YENEEA. The CDR3 length is 13 residues. Individual cDNA molecules received unique molecular identifiers. TCRdb processed the 5' RACE reads anew with MiXCR; each CDR3 protein has one entry. The top ten clones hold 21% of a sample with approximately 30,000 distinct CDR3 sequences, around 5% of them seen once. This chain connects TRBV11-3 to TRBJ2-1; perhaps TRBD2 as D (5 bases). The source is an adult who was a healthcare worker with PCR-confirmed SARS-CoV-2 infection or an uninfected control (not recorded which). Material: whole blood. The CDR3 DNA reads as TGTGCCAGCAGCGCTAGAACTAGAGATGAGCAGTTCTTC. This translates into CASSARTRDEQFF.